This T cell receptor (beta chain) derives from a study of blood T cell repertoires in COVID-19. Study-wide background: Both acute and convalescent COVID-19 samples were obtained from the United States, Italy and Spain.

Regarding this clone: Other nucleotide sequences from this sample produce the same CDR3.

Assay used: immunoSEQ multiplex PCR; TCRdb lists only in-frame clones, some missing. There are 150,000 to 200,000 clones in the sample; approximately 86% occur only once, and 0.55% to 0.6% lies in the top ten. There are 14 residues in the CDR3. The V and J ends lost 1 base and 4 bases respectively, with 10 bases between them. Looked up from germline, CDR1 is SGHDN and CDR2 is FVKESK. The specimen sequenced was peripheral blood. The clonotype was recovered from a man aged 55-75 years with COVID-19, enrolled during active disease. The J gene is TRBJ1-1, the V gene TRBV14; D possibly corresponds to TRBD1 (5 bases). In DNA form, the CDR3 reads TGTGCCAGCAGCCAAGTCGGGGGGGGCACTGAAGCTTTCTTT. This translates into CASSQVGGGTEAFF.